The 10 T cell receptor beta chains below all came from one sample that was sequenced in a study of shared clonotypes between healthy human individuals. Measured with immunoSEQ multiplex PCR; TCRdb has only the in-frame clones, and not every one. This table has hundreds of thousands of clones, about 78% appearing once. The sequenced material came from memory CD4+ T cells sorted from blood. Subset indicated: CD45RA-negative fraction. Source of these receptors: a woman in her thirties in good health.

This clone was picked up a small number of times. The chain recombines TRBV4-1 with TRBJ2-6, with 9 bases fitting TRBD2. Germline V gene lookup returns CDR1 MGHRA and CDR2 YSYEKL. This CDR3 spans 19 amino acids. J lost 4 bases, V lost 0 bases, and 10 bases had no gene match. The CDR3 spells CASSQEGLAGRLGANVLTF. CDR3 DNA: TGCGCCAGCAGCCAAGAAGGTCTAGCGGGACGGTTGGGGGCCAACGTCCTGACTTTC.

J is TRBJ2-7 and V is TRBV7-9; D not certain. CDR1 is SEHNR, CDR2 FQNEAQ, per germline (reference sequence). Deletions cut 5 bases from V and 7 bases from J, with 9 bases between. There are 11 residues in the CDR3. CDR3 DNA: TGTGCCAGCAGCGAGATAAAAGAGCAGTACTTC. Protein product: CASSEIKEQYF.

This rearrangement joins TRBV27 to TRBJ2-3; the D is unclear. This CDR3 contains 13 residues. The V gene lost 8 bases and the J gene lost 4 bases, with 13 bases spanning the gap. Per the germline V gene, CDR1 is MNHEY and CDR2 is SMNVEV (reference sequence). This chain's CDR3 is CASAYKRSDTQYF. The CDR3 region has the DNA TGTGCCAGCGCTTACAAGCGATCAGATACGCAGTATTTT.

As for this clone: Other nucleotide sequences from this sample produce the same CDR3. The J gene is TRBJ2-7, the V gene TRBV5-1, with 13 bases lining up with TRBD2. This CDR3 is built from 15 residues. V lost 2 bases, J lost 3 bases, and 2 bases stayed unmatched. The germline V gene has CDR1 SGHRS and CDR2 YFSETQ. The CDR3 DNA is TGCGCCAGCAGCTTACGGACTAGCGGGAGCTACGAGCAGTACTTC. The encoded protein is CASSLRTSGSYEQYF. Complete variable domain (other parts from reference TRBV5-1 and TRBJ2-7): KAGVTQTPRYLIKTRGQQVTLSCSPISGHRSVSWYQQTPGQGLQFLFEYFSETQRNKGNFPGRFSGRQFSNSRSEMNVSTLELGDSALYLCASSLRTSGSYEQYFGPGTRLTVT.

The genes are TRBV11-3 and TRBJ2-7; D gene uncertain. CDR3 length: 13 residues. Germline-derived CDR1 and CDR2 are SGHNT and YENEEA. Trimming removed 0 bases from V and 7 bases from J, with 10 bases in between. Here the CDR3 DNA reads TGTGCCAGCAGCTTAGACAACATCGGGGAGCAGTACTTC. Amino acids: CASSLDNIGEQYF.

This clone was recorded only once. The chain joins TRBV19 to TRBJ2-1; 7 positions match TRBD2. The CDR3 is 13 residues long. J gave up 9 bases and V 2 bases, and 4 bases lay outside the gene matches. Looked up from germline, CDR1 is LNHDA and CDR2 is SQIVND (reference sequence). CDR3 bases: TGTGCCAGTAGTATAAACACGGGAGGTGAGCAGTTCTTC. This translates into CASSINTGGEQFF.

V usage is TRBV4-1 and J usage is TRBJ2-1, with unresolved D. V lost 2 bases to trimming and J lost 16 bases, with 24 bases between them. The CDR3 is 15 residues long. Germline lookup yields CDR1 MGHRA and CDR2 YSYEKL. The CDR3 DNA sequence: TGCGCCAGCAGCCAAACAAATTTTGAACCTACCCGGTATTTCTTC. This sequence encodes CASSQTNFEPTRYFF.

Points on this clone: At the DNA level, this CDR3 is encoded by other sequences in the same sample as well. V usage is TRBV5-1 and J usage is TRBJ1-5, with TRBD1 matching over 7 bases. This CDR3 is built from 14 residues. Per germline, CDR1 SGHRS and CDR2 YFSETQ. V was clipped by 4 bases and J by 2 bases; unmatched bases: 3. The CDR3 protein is CASSLTGGNQPQHF. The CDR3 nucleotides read TGCGCCAGCAGCCTTACAGGGGGCAATCAGCCCCAGCATTTT.

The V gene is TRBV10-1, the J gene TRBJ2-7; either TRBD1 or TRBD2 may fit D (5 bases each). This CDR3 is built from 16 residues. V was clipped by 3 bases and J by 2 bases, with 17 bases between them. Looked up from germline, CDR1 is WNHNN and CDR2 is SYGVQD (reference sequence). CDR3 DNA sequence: TGCGCCAGCAGTGAAGGTGGGGGTGAAGGGGCCTACGAGCAGTACTTC. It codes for CASSEGGGEGAYEQYF.

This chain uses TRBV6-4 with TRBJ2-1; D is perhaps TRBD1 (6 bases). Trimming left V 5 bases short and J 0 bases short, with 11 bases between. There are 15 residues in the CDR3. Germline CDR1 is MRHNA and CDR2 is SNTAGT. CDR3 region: CASSSQGTSYNEQFF. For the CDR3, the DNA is TGTGCCAGCAGTTCACAGGGTACCTCCTACAATGAGCAGTTCTTC.